The 5 T cell receptor beta chains in this list originate from one sample, sequenced in a study of graft-versus-host responses after intestinal transplantation. Some clones are missing from TCRdb's copy, which holds only in-frame ones; the method was immunoSEQ multiplex PCR. In the table there are under 25,000 clones, 86% of which are singletons. Sample: PBMCs, taken 220 to 240 days after intestinal transplant. These TCRs come from a human patient who received an intestinal transplant, so some T cells may come from the graft donor.

This sequence joins TRBV4-2 and TRBJ2-1, with 11 nucleotides matching TRBD2. This CDR3 comprises 15 residues. The ends lost 2 bases at V and 9 bases at J; junction bases unmatched: 6. In germline, CDR1 is LGHNA, CDR2 YNFKEQ. The CDR3 loop is CASSQIAGGASEQFF. CDR3 sequence (DNA): TGTGCCAGCAGCCAAATAGCGGGGGGGGCTAGTGAGCAGTTCTTC.

V is TRBV2 and J is TRBJ2-5; D not resolved. The germline gives CDR1 SNHLY, CDR2 FYNNEI. The CDR3 spans 12 residues. Trimming took off 7 bases at V and 5 bases at J, with 11 bases between the two ends. The CDR3 nucleotides are TGTGCCAGCAAGGACCGGTCGGAGACCCAGTACTTC. Translating it yields CASKDRSETQYF.

The chain combines TRBV7-2 with TRBJ2-1, with D possibly TRBD2 on 5 matching bases. This CDR3 region has 15 residues. Germline loops: CDR1 SGHTA, CDR2 FQGNSA. The germline V and J ends were trimmed by 5 bases and 0 bases, with 11 bases remaining between them. The CDR3 sequence: CASSPAALSYNEQFF. DNA of the CDR3: TGTGCCAGCAGCCCAGCGGCTCTCTCCTACAATGAGCAGTTCTTC.

This chain uses TRBV11-2 with TRBJ2-1; unclear D gene. The V end was cut by 3 bases, the J end by 7 bases, with 10 bases between. The germline gives CDR1 SGHAT, CDR2 FQNNGV. The CDR3 loop spans 13 amino acids. CDR3 in DNA: TGTGCCAGCAGCTTGGAAGAATTAAATGAGCAGTTCTTC. Translated, it gives CASSLEELNEQFF.

V is TRBV9 and J is TRBJ2-7; perhaps TRBD1 as D (6 bases). The V end lost 3 bases, the J end lost 6 bases, and 16 bases lay between the germline ends. Germline V gene sequence: CDR1 SGDLS, CDR2 YYNGEE. The CDR3 is 14 amino acids. The DNA of the CDR3 is TGTGCCAGCAGCGCCCGACAGGAAACCCTCGAGCAGTACTTC. This gives the protein CASSARQETLEQYF.